A single sample gave rise to the 4 T cell receptor beta chains below, sequenced in a study of Graves' ophthalmopathy and Graves' hyperthyroidism. Investigators amplified TCR beta CDR3 regions from RNA transcripts. First-round RT-PCR with HTBI primers preceded a second-round multiplex PCR. A single record per CDR3 protein comes from TCRdb applying MiXCR to the multiplex PCR reads. The repertoire consists of hundreds of thousands of distinct CDR3 sequences, with 45% to 55% occurring once and the leading ten covering approximately 51%. Sequences were obtained from peripheral blood. The receptors were gathered from an adult man with Graves' ophthalmopathy.

V gene TRBV2 combines with J gene TRBJ1-1, with D hard to call. CDR3 length equals 12 residues. Trimming cost V 7 bases and J 6 bases, with 12 bases left between them. In germline, CDR1 is SNHLY, CDR2 FYNNEI. CDR3 loop: CASNDRVSEAFF. In DNA, the CDR3 is TGTGCCAGCAATGATAGGGTCTCTGAAGCTTTCTTT. The full variable domain, rest sourced from reference TRBV2 and TRBJ1-1, is EPEVTQTPSHQVTQMGQEVILRCVPISNHLYFYWYRQILGQKVEFLVSFYNNEISEKSEIFDDQFSVERPDGSNFTLKIRSTKLEDSAMYFCASNDRVSEAFFGQGTRLTVV.

This rearrangement joins TRBV12-3 or TRBV12-4 to TRBJ2-6; D is unresolved. The ends were cut back, 5 bases at V and 3 bases at J, with 14 bases in the middle. The CDR3 has 16 residues. DNA of the CDR3: TGTGCCAGCAGTCTCCGAGGTGGTTTTGGGGCCAACGTCCTGACTTTC. As protein: CASSLRGGFGANVLTF.

This clonotype occurred a few times. This rearrangement joins TRBV2 to TRBJ2-5; tentatively, D is TRBD1 (6 bases). The CDR3 covers 14 residues. The V and J ends lost 5 bases and 5 bases respectively, with 15 bases between them. Germline CDR1 SNHLY, CDR2 FYNNEI. CDR3 residues: CASSSSGHGETQYF. The DNA for the CDR3 is TGTGCCAGCAGTTCCTCGGGACATGGCGAGACCCAGTACTTC.

The chain links TRBV15 to TRBJ1-6; a weak D match, TRBD1 (5 bases). The V end lost 3 bases, the J end lost 7 bases, and 7 bases lay between the germline ends. The CDR3 runs 13 residues. The germline V gene has CDR1 LNHNV and CDR2 YYDKDF (reference sequence). The CDR3 region has the DNA TGTGCCACCAGCAGCCGGGGGAATTCACCCCTCCACTTT. It translates to CATSSRGNSPLHF.